This is a list of T cell receptor beta chains from one sample in a study of CD8 T cells in ankylosing spondylitis. TCRdb re-called the 5' RACE reads through MiXCR, storing one row per CDR3 protein. The sample holds hundreds of thousands of distinct CDR3 sequences, around 7.8% seen once. What was sequenced was blood, either unsorted or a sorted T cell fraction (not recorded which). The receptor source for this set is a male donor with ankylosing spondylitis or in good health (not recorded which). Both conserved end residues are part of each CDR3. A D gene is named only where the DNA matches it firmly. Rows may omit the clone size; those that give it use once, few, many or a size class.

V gene	clone size	J gene	D gene	CDR3 protein	CDR3 DNA
TRBV19	.	TRBJ2-7	.	CATSPRPVGYEQYF	TGTGCCACCTCACCGCGGCCCGTGGGGTACGAGCAGTACTTC
TRBV6-1	many	TRBJ1-4	.	CASSTDRKGIEKLFF	TGTGCCAGCAGTACAGACAGGAAAGGGATTGAAAAACTGTTTTTT
TRBV20-1	few	TRBJ2-7	.	CSVSGAHEQYF	TGCAGTGTCTCCGGGGCCCACGAGCAGTACTTC
TRBV24-1	.	TRBJ2-1	TRBD1	CATSDPRGQGQDEQFF	TGTGCCACCAGTGATCCGCGGGGACAGGGACAGGATGAGCAGTTCTTC
TRBV7-2	many	TRBJ2-7	.	CASSLEKGSYEQYF	TGTGCCAGCAGCTTAGAAAAGGGCTCCTACGAGCAGTACTTC
TRBV20-1	few	TRBJ2-1	TRBD2	CSAPSGTGSYNEQFF	TGCAGTGCTCCTAGCGGGACCGGCTCCTACAATGAGCAGTTCTTC
TRBV4-2	many	TRBJ2-7	TRBD1	CASSQVDRGYEQYF	TGTGCCAGCAGCCAGGTAGACAGGGGCTACGAGCAGTACTTC
TRBV20-1	many	TRBJ2-1	TRBD2	CSANPGGRNEQFF	TGCAGTGCTAATCCGGGAGGGAGAAATGAGCAGTTCTTC
TRBV20-1	.	TRBJ2-2	TRBD2	CSARPSGRGTGELFF	TGCAGTGCTAGACCCAGCGGGAGGGGGACCGGGGAGCTGTTTTTT
TRBV5-1	few	TRBJ1-5	TRBD1	CASSLGPDRGDQPQHF	TGCGCCAGCAGCTTGGGACCTGACAGGGGCGATCAGCCCCAGCATTTT
TRBV20-1	.	TRBJ2-3	.	CSAMPRGGASTDTQYF	TGCAGTGCTATGCCCAGGGGGGGGGCCTCCACAGATACGCAGTATTTT
TRBV20-1	many	TRBJ1-6	.	CSALDSSDSPLHF	TGCAGTGCCCTGGACAGTTCGGATTCACCCCTCCACTTT
TRBV12-3/TRBV12-4	.	TRBJ2-7	TRBD2	CASLRGVAGRSYEQYF	TGTGCCAGTCTCCGCGGGGTAGCGGGGAGATCCTACGAGCAGTACTTC
TRBV16	many	TRBJ2-1	.	CASSPYRGSYNEQFF	TGTGCCAGCAGCCCGTATAGGGGCTCCTACAATGAGCAGTTCTTC
TRBV4-3	.	TRBJ2-7	.	CASSQAAGSGYEQYF	TGCGCCAGCAGCCAAGCGGCGGGAAGCGGCTACGAGCAGTACTTC
TRBV6-2/TRBV6-3	few	TRBJ2-5	.	CASSYSRGSQYF	TGTGCCAGCAGTTACTCGAGGGGGTCGCAGTACTTC
TRBV11-2	many	TRBJ2-1	.	CASRLTGTGGRRSYNEQFF	TGTGCCAGCAGACTAACCGGGACAGGCGGGAGAAGGTCCTACAATGAGCAGTTCTTC
TRBV7-2	few	TRBJ2-5	.	CASSSSGGQQGVSQYF	TGTGCCAGCAGCTCCTCCGGTGGACAACAGGGAGTGTCCCAGTACTTC
TRBV6-1	many	TRBJ2-3	.	CASSSDAGSTDTQYF	TGTGCCAGCAGCTCCGATGCGGGCTCCACAGATACGCAGTATTTT
TRBV11-2	.	TRBJ2-3	.	CASSLELTSTDTQYF	TGTGCCAGCAGCTTAGAACTAACTAGCACAGATACGCAGTATTTT
TRBV7-9	many	TRBJ2-7	.	CASSLVPGWESSYEQYF	TGTGCCAGCAGCTTAGTCCCCGGGTGGGAGTCCTCCTACGAGCAGTACTTC
TRBV5-5	many	TRBJ1-1	.	CASSFTGRLDTEAFF	TGTGCCAGCAGCTTTACAGGGAGGCTCGACACTGAAGCTTTCTTT
TRBV7-3	many	TRBJ2-3	.	CASSLIGETSTDTQYF	TGTGCCAGCAGCTTAATCGGGGAAACTAGCACAGATACGCAGTATTTT
TRBV12-3/TRBV12-4	many	TRBJ1-1	TRBD1	CASTLGGQGGEAFF	TGTGCCAGCACCTTGGGGGGACAGGGGGGTGAAGCTTTCTTT
TRBV7-2	many	TRBJ2-2	.	CASKDREGTGELFF	TGTGCCAGCAAGGACAGGGAGGGCACCGGGGAGCTGTTTTTT